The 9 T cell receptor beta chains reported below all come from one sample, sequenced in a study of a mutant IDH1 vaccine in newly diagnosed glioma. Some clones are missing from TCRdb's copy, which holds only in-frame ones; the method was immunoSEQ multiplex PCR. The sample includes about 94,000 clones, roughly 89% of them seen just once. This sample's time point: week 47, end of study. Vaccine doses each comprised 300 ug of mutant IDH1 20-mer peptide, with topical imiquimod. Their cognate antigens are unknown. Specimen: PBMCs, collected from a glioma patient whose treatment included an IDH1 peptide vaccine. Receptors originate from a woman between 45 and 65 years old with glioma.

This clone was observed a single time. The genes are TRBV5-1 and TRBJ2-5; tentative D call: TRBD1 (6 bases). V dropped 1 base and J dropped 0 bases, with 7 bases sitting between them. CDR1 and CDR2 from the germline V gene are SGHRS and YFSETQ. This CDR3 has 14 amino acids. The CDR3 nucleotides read TGCGCCAGCAGCTTGCGGACAGACCAAGAGACCCAGTACTTC. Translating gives CASSLRTDQETQYF.

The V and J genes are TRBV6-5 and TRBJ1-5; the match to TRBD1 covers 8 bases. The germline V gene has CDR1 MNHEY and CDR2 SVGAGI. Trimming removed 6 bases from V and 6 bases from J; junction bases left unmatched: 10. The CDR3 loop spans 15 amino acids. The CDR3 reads CASRLTGEASQPQHF. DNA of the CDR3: TGTGCCAGCAGGTTGACAGGGGAGGCAAGTCAGCCCCAGCATTTT.

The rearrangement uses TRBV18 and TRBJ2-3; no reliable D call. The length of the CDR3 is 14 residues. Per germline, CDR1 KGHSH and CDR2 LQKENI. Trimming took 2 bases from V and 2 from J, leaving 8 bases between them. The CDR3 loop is CASSPTVSTDTQYF. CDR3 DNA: TGTGCCAGCTCACCAACGGTTTCCACAGATACGCAGTATTTT. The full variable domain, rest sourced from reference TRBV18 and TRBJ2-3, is NAGVMQNPRHLVRRRGQEARLRCSPMKGHSHVYWYRQLPEEGLKFMVYLQKENIIDESGMPKERFSAEFPKEGPSILRIQQVVRGDSAAYFCASSPTVSTDTQYFGPGTRLTVL.

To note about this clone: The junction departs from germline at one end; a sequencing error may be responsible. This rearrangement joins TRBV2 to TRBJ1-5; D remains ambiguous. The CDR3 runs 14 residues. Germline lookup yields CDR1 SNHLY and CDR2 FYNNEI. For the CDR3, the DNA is TGTGCCAGCAGCGAAGACATCGCTGCTGAGCCCCAGCATTTT. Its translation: CASSEDIAAEPQHF.

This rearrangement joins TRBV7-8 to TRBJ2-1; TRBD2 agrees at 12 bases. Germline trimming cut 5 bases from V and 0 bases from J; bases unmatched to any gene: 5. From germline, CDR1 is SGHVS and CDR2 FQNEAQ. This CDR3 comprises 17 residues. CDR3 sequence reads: CASSPGLAGSSYNEQFF. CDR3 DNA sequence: TGTGCCAGCAGCCCGGGACTAGCGGGTAGCTCCTACAATGAGCAGTTCTTC. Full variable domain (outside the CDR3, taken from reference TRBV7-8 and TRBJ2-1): GAGVSQSPRYKVAKRGQDVALRCDPISGHVSLFWYQQALGQGPEFLTYFQNEAQLDKSGLPSDRFFAERPEGSVSTLKIQRTQQEDSAVYLCASSPGLAGSSYNEQFFGPGTRLTVL.

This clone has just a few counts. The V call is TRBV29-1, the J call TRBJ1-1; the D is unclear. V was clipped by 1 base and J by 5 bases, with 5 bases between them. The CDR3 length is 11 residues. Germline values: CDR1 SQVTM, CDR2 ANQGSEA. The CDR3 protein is CSVEGDTEAFF. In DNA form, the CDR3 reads TGCAGCGTTGAAGGGGATACTGAAGCTTTCTTT. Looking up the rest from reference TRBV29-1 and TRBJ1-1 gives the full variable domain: SAVISQKPSRDICQRGTSLTIQCQVDSQVTMMFWYRQQPGQSLTLIATANQGSEATYESGFVIDKFPISRPNLTFSTLTVSNMSPEDSSIYLCSVEGDTEAFFGQGTRLTVV.

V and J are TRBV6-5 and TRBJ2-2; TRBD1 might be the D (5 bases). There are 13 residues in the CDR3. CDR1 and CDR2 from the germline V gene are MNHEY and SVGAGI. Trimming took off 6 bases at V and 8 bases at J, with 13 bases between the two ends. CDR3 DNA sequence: TGTGCCAGCAGGGACCGACAGTCGGGGGAGCTGTTTTTT. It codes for CASRDRQSGELFF.

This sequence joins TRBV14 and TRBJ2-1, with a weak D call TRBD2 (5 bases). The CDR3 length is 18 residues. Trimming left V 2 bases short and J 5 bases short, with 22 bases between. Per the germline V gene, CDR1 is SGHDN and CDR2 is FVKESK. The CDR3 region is CASSQFSGKRGADNEQFF. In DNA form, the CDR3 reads TGTGCCAGCAGCCAATTTTCGGGGAAGAGAGGAGCGGACAATGAGCAGTTCTTC.

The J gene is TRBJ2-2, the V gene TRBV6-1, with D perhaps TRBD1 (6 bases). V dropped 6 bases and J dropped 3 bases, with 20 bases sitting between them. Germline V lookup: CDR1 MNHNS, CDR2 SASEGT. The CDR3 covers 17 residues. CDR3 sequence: CASREKKGGLDTGELFF. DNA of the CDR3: TGTGCCAGCAGAGAAAAAAAAGGGGGTTTGGACACCGGGGAGCTGTTTTTT.